This paragraph covers one T cell receptor beta chain sequence. A read error may produce the germline difference seen at one junction end. Each subset's genomic DNA was split evenly across several immunoSEQ plates. Assay: immunoSEQ multiplex PCR; the TCRdb copy retains only in-frame clones and omits some. The table lists about 2.4 million clones, roughly 93% of them singletons. The data originate from a study of shared clonotypes between healthy human individuals. Germline CDR1 MDHEN, CDR2 SYDVKM. The CDR3 totals 14 residues. This receptor was obtained from a man younger than 35 in good health. Some clones in this sample may be carry-over from other donors' samples. The chain is built from TRBV28 and TRBJ1-2, with unresolved D. Sequencing used naive CD4+ T cells from PBMCs. Subset reported: CD45RA+ positively selected. The CDR3 nucleotides are TGTGCCAGCAGTTTAGACCCCTCCCCCTATGGTTACACCTTC. The encoded protein is CASSLDPSPYGYTF.